These 5 T cell receptor beta chains originate from one sample sequenced in a study of STAT3 mutations in large granular lymphocyte leukemia. The table came from immunoSEQ multiplex PCR; TCRdb's copy has only in-frame clones and leaves some out. The sample carries nearly 25,000 clones, about 94% recorded once. No cognate antigen is known for these TCRs. Findings of the study overall: At least one immunodominant TCR beta clonotype appeared in every T-cell large granular lymphocyte leukemia patient.

Sample: peripheral blood mononuclear cells. The receptor source for this set is a middle-aged man with T-cell large granular lymphocyte leukemia. Some clones in this sample may be carry-over from other donors' samples.

This chain connects TRBV18 to TRBJ1-2; TRBD1 aligns across 8 bases. This CDR3 contains 18 residues. Germline V gene data show CDR1 as KGHSH and CDR2 as LQKENI. With 2 bases clipped from V and 6 bases from J, the junction kept 17 bases outside the gene matches. As DNA, the CDR3 is TGTGCCAGCTCACCATCCCGGGACAGGTACTCAAGTTCGAATGGCTACACCTTC. It codes for CASSPSRDRYSSSNGYTF.

The chain has TRBV15 and TRBJ1-2, with TRBD1 identical over 8 bases. The CDR3 runs 13 residues. Germline V gives CDR1 LNHNV, CDR2 YYDKDF (reference sequence). The V segment lost 5 bases and the J segment 7 bases; nucleotides outside the gene matches: 6. The CDR3 is CATSQRTGSGYTF. CDR3 in DNA: TGTGCCACCAGCCAGAGGACAGGGAGTGGCTACACCTTC.

V and J are TRBV19 and TRBJ1-1; no clear D. From germline, CDR1 is LNHDA and CDR2 SQIVND (reference sequence). V was pared by 3 bases and J by 0 bases, with 11 bases between. The CDR3 has 15 residues. CDR3 sequence (DNA): TGTGCCAGTAGTATTGCCCCGACACTGAACACTGAAGCTTTCTTT. The encoded protein is CASSIAPTLNTEAFF.

This chain links TRBV29-1 with TRBJ1-1; D uncertain. V shed 5 bases and J shed 4 bases, with 5 bases lying between them. The CDR3 consists of 10 residues. CDR1 and CDR2 from the germline V gene are SQVTM and ANQGSEA. In nucleotides, the CDR3 is TGCAGCGTTAGTCGCACTGAAGCTTTCTTT. Amino acids: CSVSRTEAFF.

The V call is TRBV19, the J call TRBJ2-7; possible D gene TRBD2, 7 bases. Germline assignment: CDR1 LNHDA and CDR2 SQIVND (reference sequence). The CDR3 spans 15 residues. Trimming removed 6 bases from V and 4 bases from J, with 19 bases in between. The CDR3, as DNA: TGTGCCAGTAGATCCCGGGGGGACAAGCTTTACGAGCAGTACTTC. Residues: CASRSRGDKLYEQYF.